These T cell receptor beta chains were read from a single sample in a study of cytomegalovirus exposure and HLA in healthy donors. Profiling relied on immunoSEQ multiplex PCR, and the TCRdb table lists in-frame clones only, not all of them. The table lists approximately 200,000 clones, 74% of them singletons, with around 3.2% in the top ten. Sequenced sample: PBMCs. The source of these receptors is a woman aged 30 to 39 in good health and CMV-seropositive. The CDR3 runs from the conserved cysteine through the conserved F or W. Fields, in order: D gene, J gene, V gene, clone size, CDR3 length, CDR3 DNA, CDR3 protein. The D gene is left open where the match is weak. Expanded clones are given a class, and other clones once, few, many or no size at all.

d_gene: TRBD2; j_gene: TRBJ2-5; v_gene: TRBV2; abundance: few; len: 18; CDR3nt: TGTGCCAGCAACAAGGCGGGACTAGCGGGAGGTAAACAAGAGACCCAGTACTTC; CDR3aa: CASNKAGLAGGKQETQYF
d_gene: -; j_gene: TRBJ1-6; v_gene: TRBV27; abundance: few; len: 13; CDR3nt: TGTGCCAGCGGGTTGAAAGCGTATTCACCCCTCCACTTT; CDR3aa: CASGLKAYSPLHF
d_gene: -; j_gene: TRBJ1-5; v_gene: TRBV19; abundance: -; len: 13; CDR3nt: TGTGCCAGTAGTACCGGGGGGAATCAGCCCCAGCATTTT; CDR3aa: CASSTGGNQPQHF
d_gene: -; j_gene: TRBJ1-2; v_gene: TRBV6-4; abundance: -; len: 15; CDR3nt: TGTGCCAGCAGTGACGGGGCAGGGCCCCGTCTTGGCTACACCTTC; CDR3aa: CASSDGAGPRLGYTF
d_gene: -; j_gene: TRBJ2-7; v_gene: TRBV7-9; abundance: -; len: 14; CDR3nt: TGTGCCAGCAGCTTCGGTCTTGTATCCTACGAGCAGTACTTC; CDR3aa: CASSFGLVSYEQYF
d_gene: TRBD1; j_gene: TRBJ2-7; v_gene: TRBV27; abundance: -; len: 15; CDR3nt: TGTGCCAGCAGTTTTCAGGGGGCCCCCTCTTACGAGCAGTACTTC; CDR3aa: CASSFQGAPSYEQYF
d_gene: -; j_gene: TRBJ2-7; v_gene: TRBV6-5; abundance: few; len: 12; CDR3nt: TGTGCCAGCAGAGCCGGGGGTACCGAGCAGTACTTC; CDR3aa: CASRAGGTEQYF
d_gene: -; j_gene: TRBJ1-1; v_gene: TRBV27; abundance: -; len: 13; CDR3nt: TGTGCCAGCAGTTTAACAGGGTACACTGAAGCTTTCTTT; CDR3aa: CASSLTGYTEAFF
d_gene: TRBD2; j_gene: TRBJ2-5; v_gene: TRBV10-2; abundance: -; len: 17; CDR3nt: TGCGCCAGCAGTGAGCAGGGACTAGCGGGACTCCAAGAGACCCAGTACTTC; CDR3aa: CASSEQGLAGLQETQYF
d_gene: TRBD1; j_gene: TRBJ1-4; v_gene: TRBV4-1; abundance: once; len: 14; CDR3nt: TGCGCCAGCAGCCTAGGGGGCGCGGGGGAAAAACTGTTTTTT; CDR3aa: CASSLGGAGEKLFF
d_gene: -; j_gene: TRBJ1-2; v_gene: TRBV25-1; abundance: -; len: 14; CDR3nt: TGTGCCAGCAGTGAATATACAGGAATGGAGGGCTACACCTTC; CDR3aa: CASSEYTGMEGYTF
d_gene: TRBD2; j_gene: TRBJ2-5; v_gene: TRBV5-6; abundance: once; len: 16; CDR3nt: TGTGCCAGCAGCTTGTGGACTAGCGGGAGGTATGAGACCCAGTACTTC; CDR3aa: CASSLWTSGRYETQYF
d_gene: -; j_gene: TRBJ1-1; v_gene: TRBV5-5; abundance: once; len: 16; CDR3nt: TGTGCCAGCAGTTTGTACCCTGGAAGAGGTAGCACTGAAGCTTTCTTT; CDR3aa: CASSLYPGRGSTEAFF
d_gene: TRBD1; j_gene: TRBJ2-7; v_gene: TRBV5-1; abundance: -; len: 13; CDR3nt: TGCGCCAGCAGCCCCGGGACAGCCTACGAGCAGTACTTC; CDR3aa: CASSPGTAYEQYF
d_gene: -; j_gene: TRBJ1-5; v_gene: TRBV6-5; abundance: -; len: 14; CDR3nt: TGTGCCAGCAGTACCGGGACATGGGAACAGCCCCAGCATTTT; CDR3aa: CASSTGTWEQPQHF
d_gene: TRBD1; j_gene: TRBJ1-4; v_gene: TRBV28; abundance: -; len: 13; CDR3nt: TGTGCCAGCAGTCTGGACAGGGGTGAAAAACTGTTTTTT; CDR3aa: CASSLDRGEKLFF
d_gene: -; j_gene: TRBJ1-2; v_gene: TRBV28; abundance: -; len: 15; CDR3nt: TGTGCCAGCAGTCAAGGGCGTGCCAGGGACTATGGCTACACCTTC; CDR3aa: CASSQGRARDYGYTF
d_gene: -; j_gene: TRBJ2-7; v_gene: TRBV1; abundance: -; len: 20; CDR3nt: TGCACCAGCAGCCCTATTTTAACCGGGACTAGCGGGAGAGTCTCCTACGAGCAGTACTTC; CDR3aa: CTSSPILTGTSGRVSYEQYF
d_gene: TRBD2; j_gene: TRBJ2-1; v_gene: TRBV25-1; abundance: -; len: 13; CDR3nt: TGTGCTAGCGGTCGGGGGGATTACAATGAGCAGTTCTTC; CDR3aa: CASGRGDYNEQFF
d_gene: TRBD1; j_gene: TRBJ2-7; v_gene: TRBV6-1; abundance: -; len: 14; CDR3nt: TGTGCCAGCAGTCCCTCACAGGGGGCCTACGAGCAGTACTTC; CDR3aa: CASSPSQGAYEQYF
d_gene: TRBD2; j_gene: TRBJ2-1; v_gene: TRBV9; abundance: -; len: 16; CDR3nt: TGTGCCAGCAGCCTCTTGGCGGGAGGCGCCTACAATGAGCAGTTCTTC; CDR3aa: CASSLLAGGAYNEQFF
d_gene: TRBD1; j_gene: TRBJ1-2; v_gene: TRBV6-1; abundance: -; len: 14; CDR3nt: TGTGCCAGCAGTGATGTACAGGACAGGGGAGGCTACACCTTC; CDR3aa: CASSDVQDRGGYTF
d_gene: -; j_gene: TRBJ1-1; v_gene: TRBV18; abundance: -; len: 14; CDR3nt: TGTGCCAGCTCACCTAGGCCCGAGGGCACTGAAGCTTTCTTT; CDR3aa: CASSPRPEGTEAFF
d_gene: TRBD1; j_gene: TRBJ1-2; v_gene: TRBV6-1; abundance: -; len: 14; CDR3nt: TGTGCCAGCAGTGCCACCGGGACAGGGAGACCGTACACCTTC; CDR3aa: CASSATGTGRPYTF
d_gene: -; j_gene: TRBJ2-7; v_gene: TRBV21-1; abundance: -; len: 19; CDR3nt: TGTGCCAGCAGCAGGTCGCCCAGCGGGAGCCCCCGAGGTGCGTACGAGCAGTACTTC; CDR3aa: CASSRSPSGSPRGAYEQYF
d_gene: -; j_gene: TRBJ1-4; v_gene: TRBV7-9; abundance: -; len: 14; CDR3nt: TGTGCCAGCAGCTTAGAACCGTGGGTGGCGGAACTGTTTTTT; CDR3aa: CASSLEPWVAELFF
d_gene: -; j_gene: TRBJ2-7; v_gene: TRBV11-2; abundance: few; len: 12; CDR3nt: TGTGCCAGCAGCTTCCGGACGGACGGGAAACTCTTC; CDR3aa: CASSFRTDGKLF
d_gene: -; j_gene: TRBJ2-7; v_gene: TRBV6-1; abundance: few; len: 14; CDR3nt: TGTGCCACCGTACAGTTTCCGTCATCGAGAGAGCAGTACTTC; CDR3aa: CATVQFPSSREQYF
d_gene: TRBD2; j_gene: TRBJ2-3; v_gene: TRBV7-9; abundance: -; len: 16; CDR3nt: TGCGCCAGCAGCTTAATCCTAGCGGGAGACACAGATACGCAGTATTTT; CDR3aa: CASSLILAGDTDTQYF
d_gene: -; j_gene: TRBJ2-7; v_gene: TRBV19; abundance: -; len: 15; CDR3nt: TGTGCCAGTAGTATAGAGGCTGTCTCAGGCTACGAGCAGTACTTC; CDR3aa: CASSIEAVSGYEQYF
d_gene: TRBD1; j_gene: TRBJ1-2; v_gene: TRBV6-5; abundance: -; len: 13; CDR3nt: TGTGCCAGCAGTAGGGGACAGGGTGACGGCTACACCTTC; CDR3aa: CASSRGQGDGYTF
d_gene: -; j_gene: TRBJ2-3; v_gene: TRBV11-3; abundance: once; len: 15; CDR3nt: TGTGCCAGCAGCTTAGCAGGGATGTCCACAGATACGCAGTATTTT; CDR3aa: CASSLAGMSTDTQYF
d_gene: -; j_gene: TRBJ2-7; v_gene: TRBV13; abundance: -; len: 16; CDR3nt: TGTGCCAGCAGCGGAAGGGGAAGGGACTTGGCCTACGAGCAGTACTTC; CDR3aa: CASSGRGRDLAYEQYF
d_gene: -; j_gene: TRBJ2-2; v_gene: TRBV21-1; abundance: -; len: 11; CDR3nt: TGTGCCAGCAAGCTGACCGGGGAGCTGTTTTTT; CDR3aa: CASKLTGELFF
d_gene: -; j_gene: TRBJ2-1; v_gene: TRBV5-1; abundance: few; len: 15; CDR3nt: TGCGCCAGCAGCCCCCTGGGGGGAAACAATGATGAGCAGTTCTTC; CDR3aa: CASSPLGGNNDEQFF
d_gene: TRBD2; j_gene: TRBJ2-2; v_gene: TRBV4-2; abundance: -; len: 17; CDR3nt: TGTGCCAGCAGCCAAGTTGGGACTAGCGGATACACCGGGGAGCTGTTTTTT; CDR3aa: CASSQVGTSGYTGELFF
d_gene: TRBD2; j_gene: TRBJ2-7; v_gene: TRBV19; abundance: once; len: 13; CDR3nt: TGTGCCAGTAGTACTGACACGGGGGGGGAGCAGTACTTC; CDR3aa: CASSTDTGGEQYF
d_gene: TRBD1; j_gene: TRBJ1-3; v_gene: TRBV11-2; abundance: few; len: 16; CDR3nt: TGTGCCAGCAGCCGTGGGGGACAGGGGTTTGGAAACACCATATATTTT; CDR3aa: CASSRGGQGFGNTIYF
d_gene: -; j_gene: TRBJ2-2; v_gene: TRBV11-3; abundance: -; len: 16; CDR3nt: TGTGCCAGCAGCTTACCGAGCGGGCAGAACACCGGGGAGCTGTTTTTT; CDR3aa: CASSLPSGQNTGELFF
d_gene: -; j_gene: TRBJ2-1; v_gene: TRBV7-2; abundance: -; len: 11; CDR3nt: TGTGCCAGCAGCTTAGGGGGCCAGCAGTTCTTC; CDR3aa: CASSLGGQQFF
d_gene: -; j_gene: TRBJ2-2; v_gene: TRBV4-1; abundance: -; len: 16; CDR3nt: TGCGCCAGCAGCCAAGTACCAGCGGAGAGCACCGGGGAGCTGTTTTTT; CDR3aa: CASSQVPAESTGELFF
d_gene: TRBD1; j_gene: TRBJ2-7; v_gene: TRBV4-1; abundance: -; len: 15; CDR3nt: TGCGCCAGCAGCCAAGGGACAGGGAAGATCTACGAGCAGTACTTC; CDR3aa: CASSQGTGKIYEQYF
d_gene: TRBD2; j_gene: TRBJ2-7; v_gene: TRBV18; abundance: -; len: 13; CDR3nt: TGTGCCAGCTCCCTTAGCGGGGTCTACGAGCAGTACTTC; CDR3aa: CASSLSGVYEQYF
d_gene: TRBD1; j_gene: TRBJ2-7; v_gene: TRBV7-2; abundance: -; len: 14; CDR3nt: TGTGCCAGCAGCTTAGCTGACAGGGGCTACGAGCAGTACTTC; CDR3aa: CASSLADRGYEQYF
d_gene: TRBD1; j_gene: TRBJ2-3; v_gene: TRBV6-1; abundance: -; len: 15; CDR3nt: TGTGCCAGCAGTGAAATGACAGGGGGGAGGGATACGCAGTATTTT; CDR3aa: CASSEMTGGRDTQYF
d_gene: -; j_gene: TRBJ1-5; v_gene: TRBV19; abundance: -; len: 15; CDR3nt: TGTGCCAGTAGTATAAGGAGACAGTATGTTCAGCCCCAGCATTTT; CDR3aa: CASSIRRQYVQPQHF
d_gene: TRBD1; j_gene: TRBJ1-1; v_gene: TRBV5-4; abundance: -; len: 14; CDR3nt: TGTGCCAGCAGCTTGGACAGGGGGCGGACTGAAGCTTTCTTT; CDR3aa: CASSLDRGRTEAFF
d_gene: TRBD1; j_gene: TRBJ2-2; v_gene: TRBV7-7; abundance: -; len: 17; CDR3nt: TGTGCCAGCAGCCTGAGGACAGGGGGCTGGAACACCGGGGAGCTGTTTTTT; CDR3aa: CASSLRTGGWNTGELFF
d_gene: -; j_gene: TRBJ2-7; v_gene: TRBV29-1; abundance: -; len: 15; CDR3nt: TGCAGCGTTGAAGAACCTGGGGGGAGCTCCTACGAGCAGTACTTC; CDR3aa: CSVEEPGGSSYEQYF
d_gene: TRBD1; j_gene: TRBJ2-2; v_gene: TRBV5-1; abundance: -; len: 16; CDR3nt: TGCGCCAGCAGCTTGTACGGGACAGGGGGGACCGGGGAGCTGTTTTTT; CDR3aa: CASSLYGTGGTGELFF
d_gene: -; j_gene: TRBJ2-7; v_gene: TRBV11-2; abundance: -; len: 16; CDR3nt: TGTGCCAGCAGCCCCATCAAGGGAGGCAACTCCTACGAGCAGTACTTC; CDR3aa: CASSPIKGGNSYEQYF
d_gene: -; j_gene: TRBJ1-4; v_gene: TRBV28; abundance: -; len: 15; CDR3nt: TGTGCCAGCAGACCCCCGGGGAGAGGCGGGGAAAAACTGTTTTTT; CDR3aa: CASRPPGRGGEKLFF
d_gene: TRBD1; j_gene: TRBJ2-1; v_gene: TRBV6-5; abundance: -; len: 15; CDR3nt: TGTGCCAGCAGTTCTACGGGACAGGGGTACAATGAGCAGTTCTTC; CDR3aa: CASSSTGQGYNEQFF
d_gene: -; j_gene: TRBJ1-4; v_gene: TRBV23-1; abundance: -; len: 12; CDR3nt: TGCGCCAGCAGTCCACCGGAGGAAAAACTGTTTTTT; CDR3aa: CASSPPEEKLFF
d_gene: -; j_gene: TRBJ1-4; v_gene: TRBV4-1; abundance: -; len: 15; CDR3nt: TGCGCCAGCAGCCAAGATACGGGGGGCGCCGAAAAACTGTTTTTT; CDR3aa: CASSQDTGGAEKLFF
d_gene: -; j_gene: TRBJ1-2; v_gene: TRBV28; abundance: few; len: 16; CDR3nt: TGTGCCAGCATCCCCTCAGGGCCCCTTGCTAACTATGGCTACACCTTC; CDR3aa: CASIPSGPLANYGYTF
d_gene: -; j_gene: TRBJ1-5; v_gene: TRBV6-1; abundance: -; len: 13; CDR3nt: TGTGCCAGCAGGGAAGGACAGAATCAGCCCCAGCATTTT; CDR3aa: CASREGQNQPQHF